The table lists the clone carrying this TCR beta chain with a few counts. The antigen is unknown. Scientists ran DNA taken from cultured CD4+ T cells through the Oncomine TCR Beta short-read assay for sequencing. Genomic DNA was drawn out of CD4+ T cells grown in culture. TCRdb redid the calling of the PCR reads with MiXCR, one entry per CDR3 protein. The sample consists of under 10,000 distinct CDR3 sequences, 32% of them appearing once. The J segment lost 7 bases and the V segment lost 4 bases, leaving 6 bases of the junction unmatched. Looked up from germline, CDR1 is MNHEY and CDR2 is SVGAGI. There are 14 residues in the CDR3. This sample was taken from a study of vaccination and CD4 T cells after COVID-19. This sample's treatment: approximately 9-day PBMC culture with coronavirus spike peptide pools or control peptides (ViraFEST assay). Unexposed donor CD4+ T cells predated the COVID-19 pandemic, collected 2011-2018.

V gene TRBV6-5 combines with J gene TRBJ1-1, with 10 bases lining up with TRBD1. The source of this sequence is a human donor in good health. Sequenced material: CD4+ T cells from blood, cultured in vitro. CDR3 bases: TGTGCCAGCAGTTCCGGGACAGGGGTTGTTGAAGCTTTCTTT. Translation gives CASSSGTGVVEAFF.